These T cell receptor beta chains were read from a single sample in a study of CD8+CD57+ T cells in acquired aplastic anemia. TCRdb recomputed calls from the reads with MiXCR, one row per CDR3 protein. The table lists some 120,000 distinct CDR3 sequences, nearly 40% of them singletons. Sequencing input: sorted CD4+, CD8+, or CD8+CD57+ T cells (not recorded which) from PBMCs. The receptors originated from a human donor with aplastic anemia. Each CDR3 is given with its conserved first and last residue. D genes are given only for firm matches. Not every row has a clone size; where given, it reads once, few, many or a size class.

TRBJ1-5	-	-	TRBV24-1	TGTGCCACCAGTGATTCCGTCCAGCGCGAGCATTTT	CATSDSVQREHF
TRBJ1-4	-	many	TRBV20-1	TGCAGTGCTGTTCGGAGGGAAAAACTGTTTTTT	CSAVRREKLFF
TRBJ1-2	-	-	TRBV29-1	TGCAGTGTACCTTGGGCCGAAGGCACGGATGGCTACACCTTC	CSVPWAEGTDGYTF
TRBJ1-6	-	many	TRBV3-1	TGTGCCAGCAGCCAAGAGCACAGGAGTAATTCACCCCTCCACTTT	CASSQEHRSNSPLHF
TRBJ1-1	-	-	TRBV6-2/TRBV6-3	TGTGCCAGCAGTTACGGAGAGGGGACACAAGCTTTCTTT	CASSYGEGTQAFF
TRBJ1-2	-	-	TRBV14	TGTGCCAGCAGCCAAGATTCCAGGTCGGGTCGGGGCTACTATGGCTACACCTTC	CASSQDSRSGRGYYGYTF
TRBJ1-2	-	many	TRBV20-1	TGCAGTGCTAGAGATACGGCGGGGCCCGCGGGCTACACCTTC	CSARDTAGPAGYTF
TRBJ1-2	TRBD1	many	TRBV5-1	TGCGCCAGCAGCTTGGATCAGGGGGATGGCTACACCTTC	CASSLDQGDGYTF
TRBJ2-7	TRBD2	-	TRBV4-1	TGCGCCAGCAGCCAAGAGCTAGCGGAAACCTACGAGCAGTACTTC	CASSQELAETYEQYF
TRBJ2-2	-	many	TRBV2	TGTGCCAGCAGTCTACTGTCTACCGGGGAGCTGTTTTTT	CASSLLSTGELFF
TRBJ2-7	-	many	TRBV10-3	TGTGCCATCAGGGACACGACCCAATCGAAGTACGAGCAGTACTTC	CAIRDTTQSKYEQYF
TRBJ1-1	-	-	TRBV24-1	TGTGCCACCAGGTCAATAAGGGGTGAAGCTTTCTTT	CATRSIRGEAFF
TRBJ2-3	-	-	TRBV7-9	TGTGCCGGCAGCTTATCAGGGGATACGCAGTATTTT	CAGSLSGDTQYF
TRBJ1-5	-	many	TRBV10-3	TGTGCCATCAGCGAGGGGAGCAATCAGCCCCAGCATTTT	CAISEGSNQPQHF
TRBJ1-4	-	-	TRBV12-3/TRBV12-4	TGTGCCAGCAGTCCCCAGGGGTTCGAAAAACTGTTTTTT	CASSPQGFEKLFF
TRBJ1-5	-	-	TRBV9	TGTGCCAGCAGCGTTACCCAGGACGGAAACAATCAGCCCCAGCATTTT	CASSVTQDGNNQPQHF
TRBJ1-6	-	many	TRBV12-3/TRBV12-4	TGTGCCAGCACTTTACAGAGCTCCTATAATTCACCCCTCCACTTT	CASTLQSSYNSPLHF
TRBJ1-3	-	-	TRBV10-3	TGTGCCATCAGTAACGACGCAGGCCGGGGGGCTGGAAACACCATATATTTT	CAISNDAGRGAGNTIYF
TRBJ1-2	TRBD1	once	TRBV20-1	TGCAGTGCTAGAGACCTAGGACAGGTGGGCTACACCTTC	CSARDLGQVGYTF
TRBJ2-5	-	-	TRBV2	TGTGCCAGCAGCATCACGAGGGGAAGCCAAGAGACCCAGTACTTC	CASSITRGSQETQYF
TRBJ2-7	TRBD1	-	TRBV7-8	TGTGCCAGCAGCTTAGGAGACAGGGGACGGGGCGAGCAGTACTTC	CASSLGDRGRGEQYF
TRBJ2-3	-	many	TRBV19	TGTGCCAGTAGTATGTTTGCAGATACGCAGTATTTT	CASSMFADTQYF
TRBJ1-2	-	-	TRBV19	TGTGCCAGTAGCGAAGCAGGGAGGGGCGGCTATGGCTACACCTTC	CASSEAGRGGYGYTF
TRBJ2-1	TRBD1	-	TRBV7-2	TGTGCCAGCAGCGCGCAGGGGGACAGTGAGCAGTTCTTC	CASSAQGDSEQFF
TRBJ1-6	-	many	TRBV3-1	TGTGCCAGCAGCCAAGGATATGTATCCCAATCACCCCTCCACTTT	CASSQGYVSQSPLHF
TRBJ1-6	-	many	TRBV5-6	TGTGCCAGCAACGGAGGGGTATCACCCCTCCACTTT	CASNGGVSPLHF
TRBJ2-1	TRBD1	many	TRBV24-1	TGTGCCACCAGGGACAGGGTCTCAGATGAGCAGTTCTTC	CATRDRVSDEQFF
TRBJ1-6	-	-	TRBV7-2	TGTGCCAGCAGCTTAGCTACAGGGAGCAGGTCACCCCTCCACTTT	CASSLATGSRSPLHF